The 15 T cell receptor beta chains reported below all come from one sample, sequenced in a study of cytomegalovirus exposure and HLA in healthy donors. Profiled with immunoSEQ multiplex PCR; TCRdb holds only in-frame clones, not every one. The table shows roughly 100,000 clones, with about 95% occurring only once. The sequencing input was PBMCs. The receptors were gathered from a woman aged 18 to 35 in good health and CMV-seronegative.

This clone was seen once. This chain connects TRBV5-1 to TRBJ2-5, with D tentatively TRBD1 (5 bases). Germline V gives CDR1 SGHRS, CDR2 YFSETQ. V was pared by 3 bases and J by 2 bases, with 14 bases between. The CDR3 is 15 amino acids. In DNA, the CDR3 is TGCGCCAGCAGCTCACAGGCCTCCTCGCAAGAGACCCAGTACTTC. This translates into CASSSQASSQETQYF.

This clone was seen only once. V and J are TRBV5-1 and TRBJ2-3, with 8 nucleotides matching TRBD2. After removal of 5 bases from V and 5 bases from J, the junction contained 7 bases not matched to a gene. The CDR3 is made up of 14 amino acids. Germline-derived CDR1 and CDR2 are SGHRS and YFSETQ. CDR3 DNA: TGCGCCAGCAGTGAGCGGGAGACCGTAGATACGCAGTATTTT. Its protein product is CASSERETVDTQYF.

In DNA form, the CDR3 reads TGTGCCAGCAGTGCCCCGTTCCAGCGGGATACCAATGAGCAGTTCTTC. This encodes CASSAPFQRDTNEQFF. This chain connects TRBV6-1 to TRBJ2-1; 7 nucleotides match TRBD2. Germline CDR1 and CDR2: MNHNS and SASEGT. This CDR3 is built from 16 residues. V lost 4 bases to trimming and J lost 6 bases; unmatched junction nucleotides: 12.

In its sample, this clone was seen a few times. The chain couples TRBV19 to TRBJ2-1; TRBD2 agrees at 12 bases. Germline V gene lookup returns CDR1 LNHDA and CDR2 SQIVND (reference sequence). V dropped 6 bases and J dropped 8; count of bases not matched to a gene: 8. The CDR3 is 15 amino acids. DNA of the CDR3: TGTGCCAGTAGGAGCCTAGCGGGAGGGAACGATGAGCAGTTCTTC. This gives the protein CASRSLAGGNDEQFF.

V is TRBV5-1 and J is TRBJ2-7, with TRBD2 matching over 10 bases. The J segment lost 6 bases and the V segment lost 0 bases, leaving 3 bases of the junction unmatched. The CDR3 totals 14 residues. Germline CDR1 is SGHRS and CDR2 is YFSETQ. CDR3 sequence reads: CASSLEVAGGEQYF. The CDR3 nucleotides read TGCGCCAGCAGCTTGGAGGTAGCGGGAGGCGAGCAGTACTTC.

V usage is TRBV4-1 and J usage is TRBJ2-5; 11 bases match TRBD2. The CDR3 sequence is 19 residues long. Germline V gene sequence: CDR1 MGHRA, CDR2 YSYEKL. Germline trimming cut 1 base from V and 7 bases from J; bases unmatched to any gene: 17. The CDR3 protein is CASSQANLAGGLLLRTQYF. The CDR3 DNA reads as TGCGCCAGCAGCCAAGCAAATCTAGCGGGGGGTCTCCTCCTTAGGACCCAGTACTTC.

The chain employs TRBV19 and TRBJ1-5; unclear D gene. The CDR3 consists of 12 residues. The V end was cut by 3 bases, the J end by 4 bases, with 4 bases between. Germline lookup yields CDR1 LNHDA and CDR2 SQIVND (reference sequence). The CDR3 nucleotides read TGTGCCAGTAGTATTTCTAATCAGCCCCAGCATTTT. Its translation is CASSISNQPQHF.

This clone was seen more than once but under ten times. The CDR3 bases are TGTGCCAGCAGCCCCACCAGGGACTCCTACAATGAGCAGTTCTTC. It translates to CASSPTRDSYNEQFF. The rearrangement links TRBV7-2 to TRBJ2-1, with D perhaps matching TRBD1 (5 bases). Germline lookup yields CDR1 SGHTA and CDR2 FQGNSA. Trimming stripped 5 bases from V and 0 bases from J, with 11 bases between. This CDR3 comprises 15 residues.

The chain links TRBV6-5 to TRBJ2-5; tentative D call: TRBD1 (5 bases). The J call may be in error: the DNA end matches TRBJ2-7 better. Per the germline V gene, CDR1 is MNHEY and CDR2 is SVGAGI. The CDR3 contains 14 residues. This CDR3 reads CASSYGAGHYEQYF. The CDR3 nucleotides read TGTGCCAGCAGTTACGGAGCAGGGCACTACGAGCAGTACTTC.

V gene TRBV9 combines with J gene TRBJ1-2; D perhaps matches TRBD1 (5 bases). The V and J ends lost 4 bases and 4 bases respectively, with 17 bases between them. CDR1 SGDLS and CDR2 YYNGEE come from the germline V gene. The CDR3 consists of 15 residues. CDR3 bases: TGTGCCAGCAGCCCGGCGCAGGGCCTCCCCTATGGCTACACCTTC. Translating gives CASSPAQGLPYGYTF.

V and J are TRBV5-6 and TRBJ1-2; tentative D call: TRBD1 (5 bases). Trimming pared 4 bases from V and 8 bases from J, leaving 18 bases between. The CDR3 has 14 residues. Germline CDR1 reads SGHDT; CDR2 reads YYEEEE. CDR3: CASSPTAGDWGYTF. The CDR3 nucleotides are TGTGCCAGCAGCCCAACAGCTGGGGACTGGGGCTACACCTTC.

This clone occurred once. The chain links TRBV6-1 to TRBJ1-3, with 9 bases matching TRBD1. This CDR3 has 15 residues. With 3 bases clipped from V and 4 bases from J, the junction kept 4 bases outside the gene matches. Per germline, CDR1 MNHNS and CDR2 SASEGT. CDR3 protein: CASSDGTGTGNTIYF. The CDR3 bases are TGTGCCAGCAGTGATGGGACAGGGACAGGAAACACCATATATTTT.

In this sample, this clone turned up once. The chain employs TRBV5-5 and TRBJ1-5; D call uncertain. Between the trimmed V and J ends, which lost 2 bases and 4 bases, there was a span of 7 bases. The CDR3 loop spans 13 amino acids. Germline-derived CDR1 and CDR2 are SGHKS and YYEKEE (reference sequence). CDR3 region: CASSLYENQPQHF. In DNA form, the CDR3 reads TGTGCCAGCAGCTTATACGAGAATCAGCCCCAGCATTTT.

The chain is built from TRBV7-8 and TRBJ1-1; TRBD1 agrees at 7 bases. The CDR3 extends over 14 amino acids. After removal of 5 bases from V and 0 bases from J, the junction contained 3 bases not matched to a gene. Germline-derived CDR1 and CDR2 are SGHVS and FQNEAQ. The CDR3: CASSMGQLNTEAFF. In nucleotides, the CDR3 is TGTGCCAGCAGCATGGGACAGCTGAACACTGAAGCTTTCTTT.

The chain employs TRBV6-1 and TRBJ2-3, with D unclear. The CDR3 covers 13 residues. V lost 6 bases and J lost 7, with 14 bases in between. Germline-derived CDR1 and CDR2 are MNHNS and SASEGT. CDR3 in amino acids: CASRTEIHNTQYF. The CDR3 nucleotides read TGTGCCAGCAGAACGGAGATTCACAATACGCAGTATTTT.